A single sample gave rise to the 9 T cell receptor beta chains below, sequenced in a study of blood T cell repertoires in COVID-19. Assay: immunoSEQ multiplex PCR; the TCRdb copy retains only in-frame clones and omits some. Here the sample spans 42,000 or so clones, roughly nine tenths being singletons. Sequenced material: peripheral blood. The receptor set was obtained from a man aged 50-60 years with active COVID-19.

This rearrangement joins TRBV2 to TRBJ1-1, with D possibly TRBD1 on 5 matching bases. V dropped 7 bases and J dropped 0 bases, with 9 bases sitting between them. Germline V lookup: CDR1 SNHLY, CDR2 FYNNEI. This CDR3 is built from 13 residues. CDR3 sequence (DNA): TGTGCCAGCAAGACAGAGATGAACACTGAAGCTTTCTTT. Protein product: CASKTEMNTEAFF.

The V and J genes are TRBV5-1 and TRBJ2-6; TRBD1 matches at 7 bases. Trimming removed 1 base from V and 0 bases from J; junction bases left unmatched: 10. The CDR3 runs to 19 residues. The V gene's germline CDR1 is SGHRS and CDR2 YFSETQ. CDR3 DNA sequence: TGCGCCAGCAGCTTGACATCCGGGACAGCATACTCTGGGGCCAACGTCCTGACTTTC. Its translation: CASSLTSGTAYSGANVLTF.

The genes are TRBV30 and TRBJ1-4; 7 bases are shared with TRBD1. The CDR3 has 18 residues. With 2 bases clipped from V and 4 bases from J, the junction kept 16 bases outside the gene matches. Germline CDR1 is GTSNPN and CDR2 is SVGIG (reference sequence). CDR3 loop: CAWSLDIFRDSDNEKLFF. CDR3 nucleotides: TGTGCCTGGAGTTTGGACATATTCCGGGACAGCGATAATGAAAAACTGTTTTTT.

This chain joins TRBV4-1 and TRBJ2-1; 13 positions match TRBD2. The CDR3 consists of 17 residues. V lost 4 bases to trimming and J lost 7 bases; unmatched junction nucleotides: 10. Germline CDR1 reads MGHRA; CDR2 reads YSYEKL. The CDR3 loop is CASSLGLAGAGRNEQFF. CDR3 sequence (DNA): TGCGCCAGCAGCCTCGGACTAGCGGGAGCGGGTCGTAATGAGCAGTTCTTC.

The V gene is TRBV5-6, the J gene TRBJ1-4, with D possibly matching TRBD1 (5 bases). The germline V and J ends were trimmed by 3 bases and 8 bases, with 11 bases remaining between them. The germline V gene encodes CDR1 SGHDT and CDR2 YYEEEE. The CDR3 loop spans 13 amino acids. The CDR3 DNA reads TGTGCCAGCAGCTCCGCAGGGAGGGAAAAACTGTTTTTT. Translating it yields CASSSAGREKLFF.

The CDR3 DNA follows: TGTGCCACCAGTGACTCTCTGGGAGGTCAGCCCCAGCATTTT. Amino acid sequence: CATSDSLGGQPQHF. This chain links TRBV24-1 with TRBJ1-5, with D unclear. Germline CDR1 and CDR2: KGHDR and SFDVKD. CDR3 size: 14 residues. V lost 4 bases, J lost 6 bases, and 12 bases lay in between.

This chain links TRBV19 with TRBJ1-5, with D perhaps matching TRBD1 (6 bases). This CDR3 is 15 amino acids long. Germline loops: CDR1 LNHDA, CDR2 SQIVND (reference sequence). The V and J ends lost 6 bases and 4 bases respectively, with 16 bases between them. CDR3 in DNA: TGTGCCAGTAGCCAGGGGATCCGGGTAAATCAGCCCCAGCATTTT. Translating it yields CASSQGIRVNQPQHF.

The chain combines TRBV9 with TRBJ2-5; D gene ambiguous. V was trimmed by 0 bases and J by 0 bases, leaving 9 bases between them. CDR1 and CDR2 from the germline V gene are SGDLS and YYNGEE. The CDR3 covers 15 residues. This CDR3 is CASSVGTVYQETQYF. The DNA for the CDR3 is TGTGCCAGCAGCGTAGGAACGGTATACCAAGAGACCCAGTACTTC.

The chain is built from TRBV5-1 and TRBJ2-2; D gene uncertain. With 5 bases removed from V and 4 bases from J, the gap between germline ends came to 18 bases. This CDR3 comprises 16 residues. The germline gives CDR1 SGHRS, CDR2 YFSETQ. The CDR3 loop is CASRSDTHGFTGELFF. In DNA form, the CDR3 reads TGCGCCAGCAGATCCGACACCCACGGTTTCACCGGGGAGCTGTTTTTT.